Below are 29 T cell receptor beta chains sequenced from a single sample in a study of identifying expanded T cells in peripheral blood. Produced via immunoSEQ multiplex PCR; TCRdb's table is partial and in-frame only. This sample has 85,000 to 100,000 clones, with about 91% found just once. The sequenced material came from blood. These receptors all stem from a person aged 18 to 75 in good health.

V usage is TRBV2 and J usage is TRBJ1-2; D is unresolved. This CDR3 spans 14 amino acids. In germline, CDR1 is SNHLY, CDR2 FYNNEI. Deletions cut 0 bases from V and 2 bases from J, with 7 bases between. CDR3 DNA sequence: TGTGCCAGCAGTGAAGCCAGTCGGAACTATGGCTACACCTTC. It encodes CASSEASRNYGYTF.

V is TRBV4-2 and J is TRBJ2-7; 9 bases line up with TRBD1. The germline gives CDR1 LGHNA, CDR2 YNFKEQ. The V and J ends lost 8 bases and 2 bases, in that order; junction bases with no gene match: 10. This CDR3 spans 15 amino acids. CDR3 sequence: CASRETGTGPYEQYF. CDR3 nucleotide sequence: TGTGCCAGCCGCGAGACCGGGACAGGGCCCTACGAGCAGTACTTC.

Here the CDR3 DNA reads TGTGCCAGCAGTCCCCCTGCGTTCTACGAGCAGTACTTC. Its protein is CASSPPAFYEQYF. The V call is TRBV6-1, the J call TRBJ2-7; D is ambiguous. Trimming left V 5 bases short and J 3 bases short, with 11 bases between. Per germline, CDR1 MNHNS and CDR2 SASEGT. The CDR3 length is 13 residues.

The J gene is TRBJ2-3, the V gene TRBV7-2; the D is unclear. Trimming cost V 0 bases and J 3 bases, with 4 bases left between them. This CDR3 has 13 amino acids. From germline, CDR1 is SGHTA and CDR2 FQGNSA. The CDR3 DNA reads TGTGCCAGCAGCTTAGCCTGGACAGATACGCAGTATTTT. Encoded protein: CASSLAWTDTQYF.

The genes are TRBV10-3 and TRBJ1-1; D is ambiguous. The V end was cut by 2 bases, the J end by 10 bases, with 14 bases between. Germline V gene lookup returns CDR1 ENHRY and CDR2 SYGVKD. This CDR3 contains 13 residues. CDR3 in amino acids: CAISEPRLRGAFF. CDR3 coding DNA: TGTGCCATCAGTGAGCCTCGACTCCGAGGAGCTTTCTTT.

This chain joins TRBV6-1 and TRBJ2-7; TRBD1 aligns across 8 bases. CDR1 MNHNS and CDR2 SASEGT come from the germline V gene. The V and J ends lost 7 bases and 1 base, in that order; junction bases with no gene match: 3. The CDR3 length is 13 residues. The CDR3 DNA follows: TGTGCCAGCAACACAGGGGGATCCTACGAGCAGTACTTC. Protein: CASNTGGSYEQYF.

A single count supports this clone. The rearrangement uses TRBV2 and TRBJ2-7; 11 nucleotides line up with TRBD2. Germline CDR1 SNHLY, CDR2 FYNNEI. The CDR3 is 12 amino acids. After removal of 9 bases from V and 6 bases from J, the junction contained 4 bases not matched to a gene. Written as DNA, the CDR3 is TGTGCCAGTAGCGGGGGGGCTCTCGAGCAGTACTTC. This encodes CASSGGALEQYF.

This clone was counted a single time. V and J are TRBV7-9 and TRBJ2-7; 14 bases are shared with TRBD2. J was trimmed by 3 bases and V by 5 bases; bases with no gene match: 3. Looked up from germline, CDR1 is SEHNR and CDR2 is FQNEAQ (reference sequence). This CDR3 has 15 amino acids. The CDR3 DNA sequence: TGTGCCAGCAGCCCGGGACTAGCGGGAGTCTACGAGCAGTACTTC. This codes for CASSPGLAGVYEQYF.

V gene TRBV7-8 combines with J gene TRBJ2-3; no definite D call. Trimming pared 5 bases from V and 0 bases from J, leaving 15 bases between. The CDR3 runs to 16 residues. Germline V CDR1 and CDR2: SGHVS, FQNEAQ. The CDR3 nucleotides are TGTGCCAGCAGCCCAGGTCCACCATCTAGCACAGATACGCAGTATTTT. Translated, it gives CASSPGPPSSTDTQYF.

This clone was counted once. The chain joins TRBV7-2 to TRBJ1-5; no firm D call. The CDR3 runs 16 residues. Trimming shortened V by 1 base and J by 4 bases, and 14 bases separated the two germline ends. Germline assignment: CDR1 SGHTA and CDR2 FQGNSA. CDR3 sequence (DNA): TGTGCCAGCAGCTTAGGTGGACGACTCAGAAATCAGCCCCAGCATTTT. As protein: CASSLGGRLRNQPQHF.

This rearrangement joins TRBV5-8 to TRBJ2-5, with D unresolved. CDR1 and CDR2 from the germline V gene are SGHTS and YDEGEE. V was cut by 0 bases and J by 1 base, with 10 bases left in between. CDR3 size: 15 residues. The CDR3, as DNA: TGTGCCAGCAGCTTGGTCGGGCTGACCCAAGAGACCCAGTACTTC. Protein product: CASSLVGLTQETQYF.

This chain uses TRBV14 with TRBJ1-2; D gene ambiguous. There are 17 residues in the CDR3. V was cut by 1 base and J by 3 bases, with 18 bases left in between. Germline V gives CDR1 SGHDN, CDR2 FVKESK. The CDR3 sequence: CASSQGSYGDQHYGYTF. CDR3 nucleotide sequence: TGTGCCAGCAGCCAAGGGTCGTACGGGGATCAGCACTATGGCTACACCTTC.

The chain recombines TRBV10-3 with TRBJ1-1; D unclear. Germline loops: CDR1 ENHRY, CDR2 SYGVKD. The V and J ends lost 3 bases and 1 base respectively, with 6 bases between them. This CDR3 is built from 13 residues. CDR3: CAISDKENTEAFF. The CDR3 DNA sequence: TGTGCCATCAGTGATAAGGAGAACACTGAAGCTTTCTTT.

The chain has TRBV5-4 and TRBJ2-3; 7 bases match TRBD2. The trim removed 2 bases at V and 4 bases at J, leaving 1 base unmatched. Germline CDR1 reads SGHNT; CDR2 reads YYREEE (reference sequence). The CDR3 has 13 amino acids. The CDR3 region has the DNA TGTGCCAGCAGCTTTGCGGGAGCAGATACGCAGTATTTT. It specifies CASSFAGADTQYF.

The V gene is TRBV6-5, the J gene TRBJ1-5; 7 bases line up with TRBD1. With V trimmed by 5 bases and J by 2 bases, 6 bases remained unmatched. In germline, CDR1 is MNHEY, CDR2 SVGAGI. The CDR3 is 15 amino acids. For the CDR3, the DNA is TGTGCCAGCAGTCGAGGGGGCTTCGGCAATCAGCCCCAGCATTTT. This encodes CASSRGGFGNQPQHF.

The V and J genes are TRBV6-4 and TRBJ1-1; 7 nucleotides align to TRBD1. The germline gives CDR1 MRHNA, CDR2 SNTAGT. This CDR3 is built from 14 residues. V shed 6 bases and J 1 base; nucleotides not matched to a gene: 5. CDR3 DNA: TGTGCCAGCAGCTCCGGGACAGAGAACACTGAAGCTTTCTTT. Translating gives CASSSGTENTEAFF.

The chain combines TRBV25-1 with TRBJ1-6; 9 bases match TRBD1. This CDR3 spans 18 amino acids. Germline V gene sequence: CDR1 MGHDK, CDR2 SYGVNS. Trimming cost V 4 bases and J 6 bases; bases outside gene matches: 13. DNA of the CDR3: TGTGCCAGCAGTGCCGGGACAGGGTTTAGAGTTCGTAATTCACCCCTCCACTTT. It encodes CASSAGTGFRVRNSPLHF.

The gene calls are TRBV30 and TRBJ1-3, with 7 nucleotides matching TRBD1. Trimming cost V 4 bases and J 7 bases; bases outside gene matches: 22. CDR3 size: 18 residues. Per germline, CDR1 GTSNPN and CDR2 SVGIG (reference sequence). The CDR3 protein is CAWTPPGQNLPGRNTIYF. Written as DNA, the CDR3 is TGTGCCTGGACCCCCCCGGGACAGAACCTACCAGGAAGGAACACCATATATTTT.

The genes are TRBV10-3 and TRBJ2-3; TRBD1 might be the D (6 bases). The V gene lost 6 bases and the J gene lost 3 bases, with 10 bases spanning the gap. Per germline, CDR1 ENHRY and CDR2 SYGVKD. This CDR3 has 13 residues. In DNA form, the CDR3 reads TGTGCCATCAGGGCAGGGGAGACAGATACGCAGTATTTT. The encoded protein is CAIRAGETDTQYF.

The chain has TRBV27 and TRBJ2-3; D is ambiguous. V was shortened by 5 bases and J by 2 bases, with 5 bases between the two germline ends. Germline loops: CDR1 MNHEY, CDR2 SMNVEV (reference sequence). There are 12 residues in the CDR3. The CDR3 bases are TGTGCCAGCAGTCCAGACACAGATACGCAGTATTTT. Translating gives CASSPDTDTQYF.

The chain joins TRBV4-1 to TRBJ2-7, with TRBD2 identical over 9 bases. The CDR3 is made up of 15 amino acids. J lost 3 bases, V lost 0 bases, and 3 bases had no gene match. The germline CDR1 and CDR2 sequences are MGHRA and YSYEKL. Written as DNA, the CDR3 is TGCGCCAGCAGCCAAGAGGCGGGAGGGGACTACGAGCAGTACTTC. Its protein product is CASSQEAGGDYEQYF.

The CDR3 bases are TGTGCCAGCTCACCTGGACCCAAGTACAATGAGCAGTTCTTC. This encodes CASSPGPKYNEQFF. This sequence joins TRBV18 and TRBJ2-1; D is ambiguous. CDR1 KGHSH and CDR2 LQKENI come from the germline V gene. The V end lost 3 bases, the J end lost 4 bases, and 10 bases lay between the germline ends. This CDR3 contains 14 residues.

This chain joins TRBV28 and TRBJ2-1, with D possibly matching TRBD1 (6 bases). V lost 3 bases, J lost 4 bases, and 10 bases lay in between. The CDR3 is 14 residues long. Germline V CDR1 and CDR2: MDHEN, SYDVKM. CDR3 DNA: TGTGCCAGCAGTTTTTCAGGGGAGTACAATGAGCAGTTCTTC. This encodes CASSFSGEYNEQFF.

The gene calls are TRBV4-3 and TRBJ2-1, with 8 bases aligning to TRBD1. Germline CDR1 is LGHNA and CDR2 is YSLEER. V shed 3 bases, J shed 7 bases, and the junction held 8 bases outside the gene matches. The CDR3 consists of 15 residues. The CDR3 bases are TGCGCCAGCAGCCACCGACAGGGGCTGATAAATGAGCAGTTCTTC. Translation: CASSHRQGLINEQFF.

This chain uses TRBV4-3 with TRBJ2-2, with D unclear. The germline CDR1 and CDR2 sequences are LGHNA and YSLEER. The V end lost 1 base, the J end lost 6 bases, and 6 bases lay between the germline ends. This CDR3 spans 13 amino acids. CDR3 DNA sequence: TGCGCCAGCAGCCAAGCACCCCCCGGGGAGCTGTTTTTT. It codes for CASSQAPPGELFF.

V and J are TRBV7-9 and TRBJ1-2; possible D gene TRBD1, 6 bases. The CDR3 is 16 residues long. The V gene lost 5 bases and the J gene lost 1 base, with 17 bases spanning the gap. CDR1 and CDR2 from the germline V gene are SEHNR and FQNEAQ (reference sequence). In nucleotides, the CDR3 is TGTGCCAGCAGCCCGGAAGGACAGCTTTTTAACTATGGCTACACCTTC. Its translation is CASSPEGQLFNYGYTF.

The table lists this clone with a count of one. The chain combines TRBV5-1 with TRBJ1-1; D possibly corresponds to TRBD1 (5 bases). This CDR3 comprises 13 residues. The ends were cut back, 4 bases at V and 3 bases at J, with 10 bases in the middle. Per the germline V gene, CDR1 is SGHRS and CDR2 is YFSETQ. CDR3: CASSLGEYTEAFF. CDR3 in DNA: TGCGCCAGCAGCCTGGGGGAGTACACTGAAGCTTTCTTT.

The V and J genes are TRBV28 and TRBJ1-2; D is undetermined. Germline V gene sequence: CDR1 MDHEN, CDR2 SYDVKM. The CDR3 covers 12 residues. The V end was cut by 4 bases, the J end by 6 bases, with 9 bases between. CDR3 bases: TGTGCCAGCAGTTCAAGTCGTGATGGCTACACCTTC. This gives the protein CASSSSRDGYTF.

The genes are TRBV27 and TRBJ1-1; D unresolved. CDR1 is MNHEY, CDR2 SMNVEV, per germline (reference sequence). The CDR3 is made up of 15 amino acids. The germline V and J ends were trimmed by 6 bases and 0 bases, with 14 bases remaining between them. Written as DNA, the CDR3 is TGTGCCAGCAGGGGGAGGAGGGTAATGAACACTGAAGCTTTCTTT. It translates to CASRGRRVMNTEAFF.